This is a list of T cell receptor beta chains from one sample in a study of T cell responses to AZD1222 COVID-19 vaccine. Profiling relied on immunoSEQ multiplex PCR, and the TCRdb table lists in-frame clones only, not all of them. The sample lists about 76,000 clones; about nine tenths were seen once. The sample here was peripheral blood, taken on day 0 of AZD1222 vaccination. The receptors here all came from an adult in good health. Each CDR3 is given with its conserved first and last residue. D genes are given only for firm matches. A clone size is listed for some rows: how often the clone was seen (once, few, many), or a class if it is expanded.

cdr3_aa,cdr3_nt,d_call,j_call,v_call,clone_size
CASSGVSWSGRADEQFF,TGTGCCAGCAGCGGCGTGAGTTGGAGCGGGAGGGCCGATGAGCAGTTCTTC,TRBD2,TRBJ2-1,TRBV7-8,-
CATSDPGLAETTDTQYF,TGTGCCACCAGTGACCCTGGACTAGCGGAAACCACAGATACGCAGTATTTT,TRBD2,TRBJ2-3,TRBV24-1,-
CASRRYSNQPQHF,TGTGCCAGCAGACGGTATAGCAATCAGCCCCAGCATTTT,-,TRBJ1-5,TRBV6-5,-
CASTLDRDEYGYTF,TGTGCCAGCACCTTGGACAGGGACGAATATGGCTACACCTTC,TRBD1,TRBJ1-2,TRBV2,-
CASSSRGRGLTDTQYF,TGTGCCAGCAGCTCAAGGGGTAGGGGGCTCACAGATACGCAGTATTTT,TRBD1,TRBJ2-3,TRBV7-9,-
CASRSGRINEQFF,TGTGCCAGCAGGTCGGGGAGAATCAATGAGCAGTTCTTC,-,TRBJ2-1,TRBV12-3/TRBV12-4,-
CASSLPGTGSGANVLTF,TGTGCCAGCAGCTTACCGGGGACAGGGTCTGGGGCCAACGTCCTGACTTTC,TRBD1,TRBJ2-6,TRBV11-3,-
CASSLGRWGEKLFF,TGTGCCAGCAGTTTGGGGCGCTGGGGTGAAAAACTGTTTTTT,-,TRBJ1-4,TRBV27,few
CASSPRQESYEQYF,TGTGCCAGCAGCCCCCGACAGGAGTCCTACGAGCAGTACTTC,-,TRBJ2-7,TRBV7-9,-
CASSKESSNQPQHF,TGTGCCAGCAGTAAAGAATCCAGCAATCAGCCCCAGCATTTT,-,TRBJ1-5,TRBV2,-
CASSPSSGKGGELFF,TGTGCCAGCAGCCCCTCGAGCGGGAAAGGCGGGGAGCTGTTTTTT,TRBD2,TRBJ2-2,TRBV11-3,once
CAVGQGALSGANVLTF,TGTGCCGTCGGACAGGGGGCGCTCTCTGGGGCCAACGTCCTGACTTTC,TRBD1,TRBJ2-6,TRBV11-1,-
CASSSGLSSGNTIYF,TGCGCCAGCAGTTCGGGACTTAGCTCTGGAAACACCATATATTTT,-,TRBJ1-3,TRBV5-1,-
CASSVDGTGQPTPLHF,TGTGCCAGCAGCGTAGACGGGACAGGGCAACCCACACCCCTCCACTTT,TRBD1,TRBJ1-6,TRBV9,-
CAWAQDFAWETQYF,TGTGCCTGGGCACAGGATTTTGCATGGGAGACCCAGTACTTC,-,TRBJ2-5,TRBV30,once
CASSLARFIGVVRYPSYEQYF,TGTGCCAGCAGCTTAGCGCGATTTATTGGAGTTGTTCGATACCCAAGTTACGAGCAGTACTTC,-,TRBJ2-7,TRBV7-8,-
CASSSRTSAEQYF,TGTGCCAGCAGCTCGCGGACTAGCGCCGAGCAGTACTTC,TRBD2,TRBJ2-7,TRBV7-3,once
CASSPYSLNNSPLHF,TGTGCCAGCAGCCCCTACAGTCTTAATAATTCACCCCTCCACTTT,-,TRBJ1-6,TRBV9,-
CASSEARGPTNYGYTF,TGTGCCAGCAGTGAAGCGCGGGGACCGACTAACTATGGCTACACCTTC,-,TRBJ1-2,TRBV6-1,-
CAWSVFGGGGNTIYF,TGTGCCTGGAGTGTGTTTGGGGGGGGTGGAAACACCATATATTTT,-,TRBJ1-3,TRBV30,-
CASSQDLQGGAEAFF,TGTGCCAGCAGCCAAGATCTGCAGGGAGGGGCTGAAGCTTTCTTT,-,TRBJ1-1,TRBV3-1/TRBV3-2,-
CASTTLAGALTDTQYF,TGTGCCAGCACCACTCTAGCGGGGGCCCTCACAGATACGCAGTATTTT,TRBD2,TRBJ2-3,TRBV5-4,-
CASSRRTASGTTDTQYF,TGCGCCAGCAGCAGACGGACGGCTAGCGGGACCACAGATACGCAGTATTTT,TRBD2,TRBJ2-3,TRBV5-1,-
CAISGGGEWGHQPQHF,TGTGCCATCAGTGGAGGGGGCGAATGGGGCCATCAGCCCCAGCATTTT,TRBD1,TRBJ1-5,TRBV10-3,-
CASSTDRLAGDYNEQFF,TGTGCCAGCAGCACCGACCGACTAGCGGGGGACTACAATGAGCAGTTCTTC,TRBD2,TRBJ2-1,TRBV7-9,-
CASSDRLGEAFF,TGTGCCAGCAGCGACCGGCTCGGCGAAGCTTTCTTT,-,TRBJ1-1,TRBV7-6,-
CSARVRDGYTF,TGCAGTGCTAGGGTCCGGGATGGCTACACCTTC,-,TRBJ1-2,TRBV20-1,-